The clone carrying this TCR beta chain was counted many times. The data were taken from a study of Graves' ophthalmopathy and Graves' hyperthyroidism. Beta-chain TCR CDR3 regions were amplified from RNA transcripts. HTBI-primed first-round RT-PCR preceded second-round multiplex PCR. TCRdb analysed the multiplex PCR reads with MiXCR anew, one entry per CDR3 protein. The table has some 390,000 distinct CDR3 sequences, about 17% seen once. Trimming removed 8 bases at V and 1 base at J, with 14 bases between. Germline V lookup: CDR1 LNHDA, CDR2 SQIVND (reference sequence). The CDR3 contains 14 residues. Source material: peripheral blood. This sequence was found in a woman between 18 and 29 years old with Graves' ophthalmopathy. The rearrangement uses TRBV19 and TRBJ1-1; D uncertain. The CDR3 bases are TGTGCCAGTTCCGCGGTTGCAGGGAACACTGAAGCTTTCTTT. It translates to CASSAVAGNTEAFF. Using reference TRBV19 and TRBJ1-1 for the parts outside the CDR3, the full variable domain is DGGITQSPKYLFRKEGQNVTLSCEQNLNHDAMYWYRQDPGQGLRLIYYSQIVNDFQKGDIAEGYSVSREKKESFPLTVTSAQKNPTAFYLCASSAVAGNTEAFFGQGTRLTVV.